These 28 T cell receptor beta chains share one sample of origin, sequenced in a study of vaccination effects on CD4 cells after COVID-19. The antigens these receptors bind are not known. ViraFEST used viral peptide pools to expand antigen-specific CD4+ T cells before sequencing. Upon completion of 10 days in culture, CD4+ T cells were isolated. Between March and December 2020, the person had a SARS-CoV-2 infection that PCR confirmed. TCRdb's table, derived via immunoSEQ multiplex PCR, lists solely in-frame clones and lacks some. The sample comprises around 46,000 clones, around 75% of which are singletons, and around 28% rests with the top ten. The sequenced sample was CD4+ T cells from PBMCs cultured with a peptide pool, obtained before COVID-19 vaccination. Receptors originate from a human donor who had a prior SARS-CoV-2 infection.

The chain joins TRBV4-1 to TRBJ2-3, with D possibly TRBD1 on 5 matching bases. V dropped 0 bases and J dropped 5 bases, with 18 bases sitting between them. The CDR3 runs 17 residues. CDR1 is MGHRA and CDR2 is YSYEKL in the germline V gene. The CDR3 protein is CASSQDARRRVGDTQYF. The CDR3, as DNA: TGCGCCAGCAGCCAAGATGCGAGGCGCAGGGTCGGAGATACGCAGTATTTT.

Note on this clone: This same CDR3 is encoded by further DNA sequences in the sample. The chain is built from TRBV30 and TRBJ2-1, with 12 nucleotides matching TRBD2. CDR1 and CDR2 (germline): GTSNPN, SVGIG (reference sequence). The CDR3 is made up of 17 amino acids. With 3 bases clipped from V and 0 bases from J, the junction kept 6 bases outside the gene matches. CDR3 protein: CAWRRLAGGSSYNEQFF. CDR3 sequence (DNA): TGTGCCTGGAGGCGGCTAGCGGGGGGGAGCTCCTACAATGAGCAGTTCTTC.

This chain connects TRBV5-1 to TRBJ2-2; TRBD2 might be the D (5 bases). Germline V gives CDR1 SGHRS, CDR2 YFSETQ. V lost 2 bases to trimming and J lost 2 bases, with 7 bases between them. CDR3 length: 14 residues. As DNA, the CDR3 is TGCGCCAGCAGCTTCGGGGATAACACCGGGGAGCTGTTTTTT. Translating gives CASSFGDNTGELFF.

The CDR3 region is CASSPPGTDRADTQYF. In DNA, the CDR3 is TGTGCCAGCTCACCACCCGGGACCGACCGGGCGGATACGCAGTATTTT. The chain combines TRBV18 with TRBJ2-3; either TRBD1 or TRBD2 may supply D (5 bases each). The V and J ends lost 0 bases and 6 bases respectively, with 16 bases between them. CDR1 is KGHSH and CDR2 is LQKENI in the germline V gene. This CDR3 is built from 16 residues.

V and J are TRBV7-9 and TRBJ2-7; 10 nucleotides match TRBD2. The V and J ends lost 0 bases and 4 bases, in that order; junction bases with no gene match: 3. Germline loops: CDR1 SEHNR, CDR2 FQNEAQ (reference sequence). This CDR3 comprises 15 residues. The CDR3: CASSLASGGFYEQYF. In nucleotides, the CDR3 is TGTGCCAGCAGCTTAGCTAGCGGGGGGTTTTACGAGCAGTACTTC.

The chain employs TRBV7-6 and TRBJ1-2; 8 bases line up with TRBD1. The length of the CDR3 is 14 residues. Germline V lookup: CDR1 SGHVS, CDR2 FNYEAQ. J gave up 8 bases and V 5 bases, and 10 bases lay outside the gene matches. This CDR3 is CASSADGTGAGYTF. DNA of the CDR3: TGTGCCAGCAGCGCCGATGGGACAGGCGCGGGCTACACCTTC.

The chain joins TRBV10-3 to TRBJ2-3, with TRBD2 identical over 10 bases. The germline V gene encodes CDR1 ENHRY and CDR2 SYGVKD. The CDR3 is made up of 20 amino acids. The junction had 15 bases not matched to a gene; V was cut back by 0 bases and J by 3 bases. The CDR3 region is CAISESLGTSGTQGTDTQYF. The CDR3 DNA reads TGTGCCATCAGTGAGTCGTTAGGTACTAGCGGGACCCAAGGGACAGATACGCAGTATTTT.

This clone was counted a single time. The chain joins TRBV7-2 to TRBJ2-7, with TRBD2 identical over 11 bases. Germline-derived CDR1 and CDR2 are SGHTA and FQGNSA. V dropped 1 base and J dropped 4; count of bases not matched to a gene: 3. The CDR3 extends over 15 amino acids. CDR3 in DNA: TGTGCCAGCAGCTTAGTAGCGGGGGGGAGGTACGAGCAGTACTTC. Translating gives CASSLVAGGRYEQYF.

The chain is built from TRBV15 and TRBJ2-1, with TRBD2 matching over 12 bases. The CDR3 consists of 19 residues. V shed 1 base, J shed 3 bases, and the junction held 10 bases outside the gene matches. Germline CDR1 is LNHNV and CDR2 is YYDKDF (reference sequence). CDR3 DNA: TGTGCCACCAGCAGAGTGGGTCTAGCGGGGGGGAGACACTACAATGAGCAGTTCTTC. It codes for CATSRVGLAGGRHYNEQFF.

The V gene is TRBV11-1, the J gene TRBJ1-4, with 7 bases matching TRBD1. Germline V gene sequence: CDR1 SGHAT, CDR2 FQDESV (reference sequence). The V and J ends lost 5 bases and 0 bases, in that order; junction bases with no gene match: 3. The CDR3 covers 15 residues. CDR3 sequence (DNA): TGTGCCAGCAGCCTCACAGGGGCAACTAATGAAAAACTGTTTTTT. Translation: CASSLTGATNEKLFF.

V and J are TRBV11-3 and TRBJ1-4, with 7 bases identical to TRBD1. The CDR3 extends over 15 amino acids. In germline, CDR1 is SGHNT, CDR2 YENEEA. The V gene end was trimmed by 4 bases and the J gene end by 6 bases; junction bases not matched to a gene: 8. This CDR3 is CASSSAAQGHEKLFF. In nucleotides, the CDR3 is TGTGCCAGCAGCTCCGCGGCACAGGGGCATGAAAAACTGTTTTTT.

As DNA, the CDR3 is TGTGCCAGCTCTGGGAGCTCCTACGAGCAGTACTTC. It is translated as CASSGSSYEQYF. The chain is built from TRBV2 and TRBJ2-7; D possibly corresponds to TRBD2 (5 bases). The germline CDR1 and CDR2 sequences are SNHLY and FYNNEI. The CDR3 has 12 amino acids. V was pared by 8 bases and J by 0 bases, with 8 bases between.

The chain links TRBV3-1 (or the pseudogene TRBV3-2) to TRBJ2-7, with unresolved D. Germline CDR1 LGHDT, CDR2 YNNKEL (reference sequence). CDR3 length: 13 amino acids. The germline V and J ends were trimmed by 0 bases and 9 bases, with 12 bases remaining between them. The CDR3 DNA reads TGTGCCAGCAGCCAAGATTCCGCGCGGAGGCAGTACTTC. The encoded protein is CASSQDSARRQYF.

The CDR3 bases are TGTGCCAGCAGCTTGGGGTTCCAGAGCGGGAGAGGTTATACGCAGTATTTT. This gives the protein CASSLGFQSGRGYTQYF. This rearrangement joins TRBV5-5 to TRBJ2-3, with TRBD2 matching 8 bases. CDR1 and CDR2 from the germline V gene are SGHKS and YYEKEE (reference sequence). V was pared by 0 bases and J by 7 bases, with 13 bases of the junction left unmatched. The CDR3 consists of 17 residues.

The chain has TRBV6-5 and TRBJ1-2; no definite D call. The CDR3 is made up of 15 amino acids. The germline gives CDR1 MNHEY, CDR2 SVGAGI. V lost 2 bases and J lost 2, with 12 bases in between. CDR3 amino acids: CASSYSHSLNYGYTF. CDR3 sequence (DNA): TGTGCCAGCAGTTACAGCCACTCCTTAAACTATGGCTACACCTTC.

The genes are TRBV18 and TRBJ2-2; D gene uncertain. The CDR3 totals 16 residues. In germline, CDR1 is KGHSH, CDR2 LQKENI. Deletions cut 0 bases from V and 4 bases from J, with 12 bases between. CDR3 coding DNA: TGTGCCAGCTCACCACCCGGTGTTGTGCGCACCGGGGAGCTGTTTTTT. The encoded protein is CASSPPGVVRTGELFF.

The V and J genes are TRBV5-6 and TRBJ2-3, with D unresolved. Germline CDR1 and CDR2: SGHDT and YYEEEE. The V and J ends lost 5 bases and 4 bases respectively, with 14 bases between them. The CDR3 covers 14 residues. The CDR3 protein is CASSWALTADTQYF. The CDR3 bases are TGTGCCAGCAGTTGGGCCCTGACGGCAGATACGCAGTATTTT.

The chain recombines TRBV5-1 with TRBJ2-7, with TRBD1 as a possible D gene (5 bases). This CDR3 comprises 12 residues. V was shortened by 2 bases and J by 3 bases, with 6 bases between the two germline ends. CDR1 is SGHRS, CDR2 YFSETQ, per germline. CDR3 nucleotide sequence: TGCGCCAGCAGCTTAGGACACTACGAGCAGTACTTC. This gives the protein CASSLGHYEQYF. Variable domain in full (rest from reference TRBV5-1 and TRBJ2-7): KAGVTQTPRYLIKTRGQQVTLSCSPISGHRSVSWYQQTPGQGLQFLFEYFSETQRNKGNFPGRFSGRQFSNSRSEMNVSTLELGDSALYLCASSLGHYEQYFGPGTRLTVT.

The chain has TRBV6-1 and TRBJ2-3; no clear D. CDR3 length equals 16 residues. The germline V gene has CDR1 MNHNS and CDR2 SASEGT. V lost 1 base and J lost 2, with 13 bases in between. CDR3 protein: CASSEGWDGFTDTQYF. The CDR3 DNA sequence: TGTGCCAGCAGTGAAGGGTGGGATGGATTCACAGATACGCAGTATTTT.

CDR3 coding DNA: TGTGCCAGCCAGTCAGGGGGGGCTCATGAGCAGTTCTTC. Protein product: CASQSGGAHEQFF. The chain combines TRBV5-4 with TRBJ2-1, with D perhaps given as TRBD1 or TRBD2 (7 bases each). V was trimmed by 7 bases and J by 8 bases, leaving 16 bases between them. The CDR3 is 13 amino acids. The V gene's germline CDR1 is SGHNT and CDR2 YYREEE (reference sequence).

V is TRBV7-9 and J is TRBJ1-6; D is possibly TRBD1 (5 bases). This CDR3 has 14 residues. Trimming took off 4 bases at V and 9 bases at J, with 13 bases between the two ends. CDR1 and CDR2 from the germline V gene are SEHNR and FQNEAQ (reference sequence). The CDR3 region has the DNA TGTGCCAGCAGCTCCCAACTGAGGGGTTCACCCCTCCACTTT. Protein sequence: CASSSQLRGSPLHF.

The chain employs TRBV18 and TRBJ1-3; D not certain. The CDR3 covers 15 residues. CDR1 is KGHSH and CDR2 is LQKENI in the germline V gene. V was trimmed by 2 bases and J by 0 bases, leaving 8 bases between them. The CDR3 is CASSPGGDSGNTIYF. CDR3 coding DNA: TGTGCCAGCTCACCAGGCGGGGACTCTGGAAACACCATATATTTT.

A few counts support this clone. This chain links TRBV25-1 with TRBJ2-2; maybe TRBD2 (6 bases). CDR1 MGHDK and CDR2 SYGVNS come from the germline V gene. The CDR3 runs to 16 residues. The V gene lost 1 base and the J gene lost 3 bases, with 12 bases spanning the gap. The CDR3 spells CASSELGGIDTGELFF. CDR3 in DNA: TGTGCCAGCAGTGAATTGGGGGGAATAGACACCGGGGAGCTGTTTTTT.

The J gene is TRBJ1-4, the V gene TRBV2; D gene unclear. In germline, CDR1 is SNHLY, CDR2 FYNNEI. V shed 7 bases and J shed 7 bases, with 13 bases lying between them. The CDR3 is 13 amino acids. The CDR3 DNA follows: TGTGCCAGCAAGATCCACGGTGTTGAAAAACTGTTTTTT. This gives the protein CASKIHGVEKLFF.

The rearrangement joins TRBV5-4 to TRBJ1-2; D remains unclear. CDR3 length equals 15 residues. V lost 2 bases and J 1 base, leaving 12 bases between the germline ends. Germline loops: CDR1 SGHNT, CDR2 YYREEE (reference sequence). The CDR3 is CASSFFQLLNYGYTF. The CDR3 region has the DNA TGTGCCAGCAGCTTTTTCCAGCTCCTTAACTATGGCTACACCTTC.

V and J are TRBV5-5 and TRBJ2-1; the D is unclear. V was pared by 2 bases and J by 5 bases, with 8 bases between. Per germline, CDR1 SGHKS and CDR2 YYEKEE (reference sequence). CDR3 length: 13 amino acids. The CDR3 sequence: CASSFNWDNEQFF. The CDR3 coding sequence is TGTGCCAGCAGCTTCAACTGGGACAATGAGCAGTTCTTC.

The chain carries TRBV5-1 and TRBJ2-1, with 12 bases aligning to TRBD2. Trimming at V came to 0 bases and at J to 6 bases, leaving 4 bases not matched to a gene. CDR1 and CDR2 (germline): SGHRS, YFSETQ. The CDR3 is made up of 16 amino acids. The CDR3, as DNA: TGCGCCAGCAGCTTGGGGCCTAGCGGGGGGGCCAATGAGCAGTTCTTC. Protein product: CASSLGPSGGANEQFF.

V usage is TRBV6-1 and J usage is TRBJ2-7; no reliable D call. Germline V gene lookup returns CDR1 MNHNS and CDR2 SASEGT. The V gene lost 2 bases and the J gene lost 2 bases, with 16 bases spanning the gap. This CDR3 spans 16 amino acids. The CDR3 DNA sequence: TGTGCCAGCAGTGAAAGGGATGATAGGGCCCCCTACGAGCAGTACTTC. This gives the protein CASSERDDRAPYEQYF.